These 28 T cell receptor beta chains were sequenced from one sample in a study of graft-versus-host responses after intestinal transplantation. These receptors' targets are unknown. Profiling relied on immunoSEQ multiplex PCR, and the TCRdb table lists in-frame clones only, not all of them. The sample has 90,000 to 120,000 clones; 80% to 90% are singletons. Here the sequenced sample was unstimulated CD4+ T cells sorted from spleen or lymph node cells, taken before transplant. The receptor source for this set is a human donor who was the organ donor for an intestinal transplant.

The gene calls are TRBV7-3 and TRBJ2-5, with D possibly being TRBD1 or TRBD2 (5 bases each). From germline, CDR1 is SGHTA and CDR2 FQGTGA. The ends were cut back, 0 bases at V and 5 bases at J, with 7 bases in the middle. CDR3 size: 13 residues. DNA of the CDR3: TGTGCCAGCAGCTTAACTAGGGACGAGACCCAGTACTTC. Protein: CASSLTRDETQYF.

V is TRBV28 and J is TRBJ2-4; D is undetermined. In germline, CDR1 is MDHEN, CDR2 SYDVKM. Trimming left V 1 base short and J 7 bases short, with 11 bases between. The CDR3 has 14 amino acids. The CDR3 DNA sequence: TGTGCCAGCAGTTTATACCAGGAAAGGAACATTCAGTACTTC. It encodes CASSLYQERNIQYF.

The V gene is TRBV4-2, the J gene TRBJ1-4, with D possibly TRBD1 on 5 matching bases. V was cut by 4 bases and J by 5 bases, with 23 bases left in between. Germline CDR1 LGHNA, CDR2 YNFKEQ. The CDR3 runs to 18 residues. The CDR3 DNA follows: TGTGCCAGCAGCCCGCAAGACGGGTTTGAGGGGTCGAATGAAAAACTGTTTTTT. This translates into CASSPQDGFEGSNEKLFF.

The CDR3 protein is CAWSLAGAGKNIQYF. The DNA for the CDR3 is TGTGCCTGGAGCTTAGCGGGGGCGGGCAAAAACATTCAGTACTTC. The chain uses TRBV30 and TRBJ2-4; 9 nucleotides match TRBD2. CDR3 length: 15 residues. CDR1 is GTSNPN, CDR2 SVGIG, per germline (reference sequence). The junction had 6 bases not matched to a gene; V was cut back by 3 bases and J by 3 bases.

The rearrangement links TRBV7-2 to TRBJ2-5; maybe TRBD2 (6 bases). This CDR3 is built from 13 residues. Germline lookup yields CDR1 SGHTA and CDR2 FQGNSA. Trimming took 5 bases from V and 5 from J, leaving 12 bases between them. CDR3 in amino acids: CASSGRREETQYF. CDR3 DNA sequence: TGTGCCAGCAGCGGAAGGAGGGAGGAGACCCAGTACTTC.

The gene calls are TRBV18 and TRBJ1-2, with D perhaps matching TRBD1 (5 bases). There are 14 residues in the CDR3. From germline, CDR1 is KGHSH and CDR2 LQKENI. Trimming took 5 bases from V and 5 from J, leaving 15 bases between them. For the CDR3, the DNA is TGTGCCAGCTCATCGCACCGGGGCCAATATGGCTACACCTTC. It yields the protein CASSSHRGQYGYTF.

The chain couples TRBV4-2 to TRBJ1-2; D is unclear. Germline V gene lookup returns CDR1 LGHNA and CDR2 YNFKEQ. The CDR3 extends over 11 amino acids. Trimming took 3 bases from V and 8 from J, leaving 7 bases between them. CDR3 region: CASSQTRGYTF. The CDR3 DNA sequence: TGTGCCAGCAGCCAGACGCGGGGCTACACCTTC.

A few counts support this clone. The rearrangement links TRBV10-1 to TRBJ1-4; 10 bases map to TRBD1. The germline CDR1 and CDR2 sequences are WNHNN and SYGVQD (reference sequence). The CDR3 covers 15 residues. Unmatched junction bases numbered 3, after V lost 0 bases and J lost 8 bases. CDR3 loop: CASSESGTGEEKLFF. CDR3 bases: TGCGCCAGCAGTGAGTCCGGGACAGGGGAAGAAAAACTGTTTTTT.

The V gene is TRBV5-1, the J gene TRBJ1-3; D not resolved. CDR3 length equals 14 residues. Trimming pared 6 bases from V and 0 bases from J, leaving 10 bases between. Germline CDR1 SGHRS, CDR2 YFSETQ. The CDR3 is CASKDQNSGNTIYF. The CDR3 DNA is TGCGCCAGCAAAGATCAGAACTCTGGAAACACCATATATTTT.

This chain connects TRBV11-3 to TRBJ2-7; no definite D call. Germline V lookup: CDR1 SGHNT, CDR2 YENEEA. The CDR3 contains 15 residues. V lost 5 bases and J 3 bases, leaving 17 bases between the germline ends. CDR3 in amino acids: CASSRWTESLYEQYF. The CDR3 region has the DNA TGTGCCAGCAGCCGTTGGACGGAATCCCTCTACGAGCAGTACTTC.

The chain carries TRBV5-4 and TRBJ1-2; possibly TRBD1 for D (6 bases). The CDR3 totals 14 residues. Germline loops: CDR1 SGHNT, CDR2 YYREEE (reference sequence). The V end lost 3 bases, the J end lost 2 bases, and 11 bases lay between the germline ends. This CDR3 reads CASSSPQGNYGYTF. The CDR3 coding sequence is TGTGCCAGCAGCTCGCCCCAGGGGAACTATGGCTACACCTTC.

This chain joins TRBV2 and TRBJ2-7; 13 nucleotides line up with TRBD2. Germline-derived CDR1 and CDR2 are SNHLY and FYNNEI. The CDR3 contains 15 residues. V trimming: 4 bases; J trimming: 3 bases; junction bases outside the gene matches: 3. The CDR3 region has the DNA TGTGCCAGCAGTGCGACTAGCGGGGGGCTCTACGAGCAGTACTTC. It encodes CASSATSGGLYEQYF.

CDR3 residues: CASSPITLARTGELFF. For the CDR3, the DNA is TGTGCCAGCAGCCCGATAACCCTCGCCCGGACCGGGGAGCTGTTTTTT. This chain links TRBV5-5 with TRBJ2-2; no reliable D call. Between the trimmed V and J ends, which lost 4 bases and 5 bases, there was a span of 18 bases. The CDR3 spans 16 residues. Germline V CDR1 and CDR2: SGHKS, YYEKEE (reference sequence).

The chain combines TRBV27 with TRBJ2-1; D is ambiguous. V lost 6 bases, J lost 0 bases, and 15 bases lay in between. Germline CDR1 MNHEY, CDR2 SMNVEV (reference sequence). The CDR3 loop spans 16 amino acids. The CDR3 DNA is TGTGCCAGCAGCTGGGTGGTACAGAGCTCCTACAATGAGCAGTTCTTC. Translation: CASSWVVQSSYNEQFF.

The J gene is TRBJ1-6, the V gene TRBV5-4; D is unresolved. Germline V gene sequence: CDR1 SGHNT, CDR2 YYREEE (reference sequence). The CDR3 is 16 amino acids. V dropped 3 bases and J dropped 10 bases, with 20 bases sitting between them. The CDR3 sequence: CASSSSGRTRSSPLHF. DNA for the CDR3: TGTGCCAGCAGCTCATCGGGGAGAACACGAAGCTCACCCCTCCACTTT.

This chain joins TRBV5-1 and TRBJ2-1; 8 nucleotides agree with TRBD2. V lost 0 bases, J lost 2 bases, and 4 bases stayed unmatched. The germline CDR1 and CDR2 sequences are SGHRS and YFSETQ. The CDR3 contains 16 residues. CDR3 DNA: TGCGCCAGCAGCTTGGATATACTAGCGGCCTACAATGAGCAGTTCTTC. It translates to CASSLDILAAYNEQFF.

A single count supports this clone. The J gene is TRBJ2-1, the V gene TRBV7-2; the D gene is possibly TRBD2 (8 bases). V was clipped by 5 bases and J by 10 bases, with 21 bases between them. Germline V CDR1 and CDR2: SGHTA, FQGNSA. The CDR3 is 15 residues long. CDR3 region: CASSRWTGLAQEQFF. The DNA of the CDR3 is TGTGCCAGCAGCCGATGGACAGGACTAGCACAGGAGCAGTTCTTC.

V gene TRBV2 combines with J gene TRBJ2-7; D perhaps matches TRBD1 (5 bases). The length of the CDR3 is 19 residues. The V gene's germline CDR1 is SNHLY and CDR2 FYNNEI. Trimming shortened V by 5 bases and J by 0 bases, and 26 bases separated the two germline ends. The CDR3 reads CASSPLTGSKSRNSYEQYF. The CDR3 DNA follows: TGTGCCAGCAGTCCTCTTACAGGTAGTAAGTCGAGAAACTCCTACGAGCAGTACTTC.

The rearrangement links TRBV7-6 to TRBJ2-1; 14 bases match TRBD2. With V trimmed by 2 bases and J by 6 bases, 3 bases remained unmatched. The CDR3 is made up of 16 amino acids. Germline V gene sequence: CDR1 SGHVS, CDR2 FNYEAQ. The CDR3 sequence is CASSLRLAGGLNEQFF. The CDR3 DNA is TGTGCCAGCAGCTTACGACTAGCGGGGGGGCTCAATGAGCAGTTCTTC.

This clone was seen once. The chain joins TRBV7-9 to TRBJ1-2; TRBD1 agrees at 9 bases. V was pared by 4 bases and J by 4 bases, with 4 bases of the junction left unmatched. Germline V CDR1 and CDR2: SEHNR, FQNEAQ (reference sequence). The length of the CDR3 is 14 residues. The CDR3 here is CASSSGQGSYGYTF. The DNA for the CDR3 is TGTGCCAGCAGCTCAGGACAGGGGAGCTATGGCTACACCTTC.

The chain carries TRBV4-1 and TRBJ2-5, with D unresolved. The CDR3 loop spans 17 amino acids. The V end lost 1 base, the J end lost 1 base, and 16 bases lay between the germline ends. Germline values: CDR1 MGHRA, CDR2 YSYEKL. CDR3 nucleotide sequence: TGCGCCAGCAGCCAAGGGATAGGTCGACCCCTCCAAGAGACCCAGTACTTC. Translation gives CASSQGIGRPLQETQYF.

The chain is built from TRBV5-8 and TRBJ2-7; D may be TRBD1 (5 bases). In germline, CDR1 is SGHTS, CDR2 YDEGEE. V was clipped by 4 bases and J by 2 bases, with 13 bases between them. The CDR3 is 14 residues long. The CDR3 loop reads CASSQGFSTYEQYF. The DNA of the CDR3 is TGTGCCAGCAGCCAGGGTTTTTCCACCTACGAGCAGTACTTC.

In regard to this clone: The sample contains more than one DNA sequence encoding this CDR3. V gene TRBV9 combines with J gene TRBJ1-6; D is unresolved. CDR1 and CDR2 from the germline V gene are SGDLS and YYNGEE. This CDR3 is built from 14 residues. Trimming left V 0 bases short and J 6 bases short, with 7 bases between. CDR3 coding DNA: TGTGCCAGCAGCGTAGGGACCGGTAATTCACCCCTCCACTTT. Its protein is CASSVGTGNSPLHF. Full variable domain (missing parts from reference TRBV9 and TRBJ1-6): DSGVTQTPKHLITATGQRVTLRCSPRSGDLSVYWYQQSLDQGLQFLIQYYNGEERAKGNILERFSAQQFPDLHSELNLSSLELGDSALYFCASSVGTGNSPLHFGNGTRLTVT.

On this clone itself: Other DNA sequences from this sample encode an identical CDR3 as well. The chain uses TRBV5-1 and TRBJ2-3; D is unresolved. V lost 2 bases to trimming and J lost 5 bases, with 3 bases between them. CDR3 length equals 11 residues. The V gene's germline CDR1 is SGHRS and CDR2 YFSETQ. Here the CDR3 reads CASSLEDTQYF. For the CDR3, the DNA is TGCGCCAGCAGCTTAGAAGATACGCAGTATTTT.

V usage is TRBV27 and J usage is TRBJ2-5, with 12 bases fitting TRBD2. The trim removed 2 bases at V and 5 bases at J, leaving 0 bases unmatched. The CDR3 length is 14 residues. Germline V CDR1 and CDR2: MNHEY, SMNVEV (reference sequence). CDR3 sequence reads: CASSLLAGGETQYF. Written as DNA, the CDR3 is TGTGCCAGCAGTTTACTAGCGGGAGGGGAGACCCAGTACTTC.

V usage is TRBV7-6 and J usage is TRBJ2-7; 9 bases match TRBD2. The CDR3 contains 15 residues. Germline lookup yields CDR1 SGHVS and CDR2 FNYEAQ. V was clipped by 4 bases and J by 5 bases; unmatched bases: 9. The CDR3 DNA is TGTGCCAGCAGCTCGTCGGGACTAGCTAGCGACGAGCAGTACTTC. It translates to CASSSSGLASDEQYF.

This clone was detected only a few times. The rearrangement uses TRBV10-3 and TRBJ2-7; D is unclear. There are 12 residues in the CDR3. Germline V lookup: CDR1 ENHRY, CDR2 SYGVKD. Trimming stripped 3 bases from V and 3 bases from J, with 6 bases between. The CDR3 nucleotides read TGTGCCATCAGTGACGAAGACTACGAGCAGTACTTC. It specifies CAISDEDYEQYF.

The chain carries TRBV30 and TRBJ2-7; D call uncertain. There are 12 residues in the CDR3. In germline, CDR1 is GTSNPN, CDR2 SVGIG (reference sequence). V gave up 1 base and J gave up 0 bases, with 4 bases separating them. The DNA for the CDR3 is TGTGCCTGGAGTGACAACTCCTACGAGCAGTACTTC. Its translation: CAWSDNSYEQYF. Together with reference TRBV30 and TRBJ2-7, the CDR3 gives the full variable domain: SQTIHQWPATLVQPVGSPLSLECTVEGTSNPNLYWYRQAAGRGLQLLFYSVGIGQISSEVPQNLSASRPQDRQFILSSKKLLLSDSGFYLCAWSDNSYEQYFGPGTRLTVT.